The T cell receptor beta chain described here comes from a study of resident and recirculating memory T cells in vitiligo. The assay was immunoSEQ multiplex PCR, and TCRdb's table has in-frame clones only and misses some. This sample has 75,000 to 85,000 clones, with just over 90% found just once. This clone was recorded once. Its matching antigen is unknown. In germline, CDR1 is LGHNA, CDR2 YSLEER. V was cut by 0 bases and J by 0 bases, with 20 bases left in between. The CDR3 spans 19 residues. General study results and limits: Clonality differed among vitiligo lesions, with no unique dominant clone.

Sequenced sample: blood. The source is a male donor with vitiligo. The rearrangement uses TRBV4-3 and TRBJ1-1, with D possibly matching TRBD1 (5 bases). CDR3 in amino acids: CASSQEVMTGLLMNTEAFF. As DNA, the CDR3 is TGCGCCAGCAGCCAAGAGGTTATGACGGGACTGTTGATGAACACTGAAGCTTTCTTT.